Each of the 9 T cell receptor beta chains below was sequenced from the same sample in a study of identical twins. TCRdb re-analysed the 5' RACE reads in MiXCR, keeping a single row per CDR3 protein. This sample has about 450,000 distinct CDR3 sequences, with under 20% found just once. The sequenced sample consisted of naive T cells sorted from blood. The receptors were sampled from a man between 45 and 60 years old in good health.

In this sample, this clonotype turned up a few times. The chain is built from TRBV4-1 and TRBJ1-2; TRBD1 aligns across 7 bases. After removal of 1 base from V and 3 bases from J, the junction contained 8 bases not matched to a gene. The CDR3 sequence is 16 residues long. Looked up from germline, CDR1 is MGHRA and CDR2 is YSYEKL. This CDR3 is CASSQAPRQGDYGYTF. For the CDR3, the DNA is TGCGCCAGCAGCCAAGCCCCTCGACAGGGTGACTATGGCTACACCTTC.

This chain connects TRBV12-3 or TRBV12-4 to TRBJ1-1, with 8 bases fitting TRBD1. The V gene end was trimmed by 4 bases and the J gene end by 7 bases; junction bases not matched to a gene: 11. The length of the CDR3 is 15 residues. For the CDR3, the DNA is TGTGCCAGCAGTTCTACATACAGGGGGTTAAGTGAAGCTTTCTTT. This codes for CASSSTYRGLSEAFF.

This clonotype was detected ten times or more. V gene TRBV24-1 combines with J gene TRBJ2-3; no reliable D call. V shed 4 bases and J shed 7 bases, with 14 bases lying between them. Germline CDR1 KGHDR, CDR2 SFDVKD. This CDR3 comprises 14 residues. This chain's CDR3 is CATSEPGPPHTQYF. CDR3 sequence (DNA): TGTGCCACCAGTGAACCCGGGCCCCCCCATACGCAGTATTTT.

This clonotype was seen a handful of times. This rearrangement joins TRBV29-1 to TRBJ2-2; D gene ambiguous. Trimming removed 4 bases from V and 3 bases from J, with 12 bases in between. Germline V CDR1 and CDR2: SQVTM, ANQGSEA. The CDR3 is made up of 14 amino acids. The CDR3 DNA follows: TGCAGCGTTGGGACCCATCGGGACACCGGGGAGCTGTTTTTT. Translation: CSVGTHRDTGELFF.

This clonotype was detected ten times or more. The rearrangement links TRBV7-2 to TRBJ1-2, with D possibly TRBD1 on 5 matching bases. Between the trimmed V and J ends, which lost 5 bases and 5 bases, there was a span of 15 bases. The CDR3 is made up of 14 amino acids. Germline V CDR1 and CDR2: SGHTA, FQGNSA. The CDR3 sequence is CASSRGTGSYGYTF. CDR3 bases: TGTGCCAGCAGCCGAGGGACGGGGAGTTATGGCTACACCTTC.

This clonotype came up a few times. The chain combines TRBV12-3 or TRBV12-4 with TRBJ1-1; D possibly corresponds to TRBD1 (5 bases). The CDR3 contains 14 residues. V was trimmed by 7 bases and J by 1 base, leaving 13 bases between them. CDR3 region: CASTSEGSNTEAFF. CDR3 nucleotides: TGTGCCAGCACCTCGGAGGGGTCGAACACTGAAGCTTTCTTT.

The rearrangement joins TRBV29-1 to TRBJ2-3; no reliable D call. CDR3 length: 14 residues. The ends were cut back, 8 bases at V and 0 bases at J, with 15 bases in the middle. CDR1 and CDR2 (germline): SQVTM, ANQGSEA. This CDR3 is CSTTVEGSTDTQYF. Written as DNA, the CDR3 is TGCAGCACGACCGTCGAAGGGAGCACAGATACGCAGTATTTT.

This clonotype was recorded at least ten times. The chain combines TRBV28 with TRBJ1-5; D call uncertain. The germline gives CDR1 MDHEN, CDR2 SYDVKM. This CDR3 region has 14 residues. V was clipped by 5 bases and J by 6 bases, with 14 bases between them. The CDR3 DNA reads TGTGCCAGCAGTCTTACGCGGGTGGGTCAGCCCCAGCATTTT. Residues: CASSLTRVGQPQHF.

This clonotype occurred many times. The chain carries TRBV6-2 or TRBV6-3 and TRBJ2-7; D gene uncertain. CDR1 is MNHEY and CDR2 is SVGEGT in the germline V gene. The V and J ends lost 7 bases and 1 base respectively, with 11 bases between them. The CDR3 has 13 amino acids. CDR3 DNA sequence: TGTGCCAGCACTCCATACGATTCCTACGAGCAGTACTTC. Its protein product is CASTPYDSYEQYF.